This TCR beta chain was found in a study of CD8 T cell repertoires and HIV-1 epitope variants. As for the study in general: T cells were stimulated with Twenty-five Gag and Nef peptides separately. A 10-day culture received IL-2, IL-7 and IL-15 on days 3 and 7.

Points from the study as a whole: Nine or ten antigen-specific TCR beta clonotypes were found; over 5 seemed cross-reactive to variants.

Points on this clone: What it recognizes is unknown.

Sequencing used immunoSEQ multiplex PCR; TCRdb keeps in-frame clones, though not all of them. The data show several thousand clones, under 75% seen once. The length of the CDR3 is 14 residues. The V and J ends lost 10 bases and 1 base, in that order; junction bases with no gene match: 6. From germline, CDR1 is MDHEN and CDR2 SYDVKM. The TCR sequence derives from a male donor with HIV. The chain employs TRBV28 and TRBJ2-7; 11 positions match TRBD1. The sequenced sample consisted of cultured CD8+ T cells derived from PBMCs. CDR3 protein: CAISDRGLSYEQYF. CDR3 nucleotides: TGTGCCATCTCGGACAGGGGGCTTTCCTACGAGCAGTACTTC.